This T cell receptor beta chain stems from a study of T cell responses to AZD1222 COVID-19 vaccine. Sequencing was performed with immunoSEQ multiplex PCR; in TCRdb, only in-frame clones are kept and a portion is missing. The sample holds roughly 100,000 clones, around nine tenths seen once. A note on this clone: Its antigen is as yet unknown.

Trimming stripped 3 bases from V and 6 bases from J, with 9 bases between. The CDR3 contains 13 residues. Germline-derived CDR1 and CDR2 are SGDLS and YYNGEE. General study findings and limits: It was only a handful of AZD1222 recipients who were seropositive at baseline.

Both about-4-week and about-12-week second-dose recipients were combined. The sequences come from peripheral blood, collected 28 days after the second AZD1222 dose. The receptor was isolated from an adult who received the AZD1222 COVID-19 vaccine. This rearrangement joins TRBV9 to TRBJ2-2; D is ambiguous. The CDR3 reads CASSGGSAGELFF. CDR3 sequence (DNA): TGTGCCAGCAGCGGCGGCTCCGCCGGGGAGCTGTTTTTT.